This T cell receptor (beta chain) stems from a study of blood T cell repertoires in COVID-19. Study summary: Samples taken during acute and convalescent COVID-19 were collected in the United States, Italy and Spain. T cells, B-cell-depleted T cells, or PBMCs provided the cDNA or gDNA that served as material.

This clone turned up a few times. Original methodology: From reference gene primer amplification, estimates of nucleated cell counts were derived. Data came from immunoSEQ multiplex PCR; TCRdb stores just in-frame clones and leaves some out. D and trimming come from the DNA, and the V and J calls and clone size come from that table. The table shows some 150,000 clones, with 75% to 90% occurring only once. This CDR3 comprises 14 residues. Deletions cut 0 bases from V and 0 bases from J, with 4 bases between. From germline, CDR1 is SGHTS and CDR2 YDEGEE. The source material was peripheral blood. J is TRBJ1-5 and V is TRBV5-8; no clear D gene. This receptor was identified in an older woman with active COVID-19. The CDR3 bases are TGTGCCAGCAGCTTGGGGCATAGCAATCAGCCCCAGCATTTT. Its protein product is CASSLGHSNQPQHF.